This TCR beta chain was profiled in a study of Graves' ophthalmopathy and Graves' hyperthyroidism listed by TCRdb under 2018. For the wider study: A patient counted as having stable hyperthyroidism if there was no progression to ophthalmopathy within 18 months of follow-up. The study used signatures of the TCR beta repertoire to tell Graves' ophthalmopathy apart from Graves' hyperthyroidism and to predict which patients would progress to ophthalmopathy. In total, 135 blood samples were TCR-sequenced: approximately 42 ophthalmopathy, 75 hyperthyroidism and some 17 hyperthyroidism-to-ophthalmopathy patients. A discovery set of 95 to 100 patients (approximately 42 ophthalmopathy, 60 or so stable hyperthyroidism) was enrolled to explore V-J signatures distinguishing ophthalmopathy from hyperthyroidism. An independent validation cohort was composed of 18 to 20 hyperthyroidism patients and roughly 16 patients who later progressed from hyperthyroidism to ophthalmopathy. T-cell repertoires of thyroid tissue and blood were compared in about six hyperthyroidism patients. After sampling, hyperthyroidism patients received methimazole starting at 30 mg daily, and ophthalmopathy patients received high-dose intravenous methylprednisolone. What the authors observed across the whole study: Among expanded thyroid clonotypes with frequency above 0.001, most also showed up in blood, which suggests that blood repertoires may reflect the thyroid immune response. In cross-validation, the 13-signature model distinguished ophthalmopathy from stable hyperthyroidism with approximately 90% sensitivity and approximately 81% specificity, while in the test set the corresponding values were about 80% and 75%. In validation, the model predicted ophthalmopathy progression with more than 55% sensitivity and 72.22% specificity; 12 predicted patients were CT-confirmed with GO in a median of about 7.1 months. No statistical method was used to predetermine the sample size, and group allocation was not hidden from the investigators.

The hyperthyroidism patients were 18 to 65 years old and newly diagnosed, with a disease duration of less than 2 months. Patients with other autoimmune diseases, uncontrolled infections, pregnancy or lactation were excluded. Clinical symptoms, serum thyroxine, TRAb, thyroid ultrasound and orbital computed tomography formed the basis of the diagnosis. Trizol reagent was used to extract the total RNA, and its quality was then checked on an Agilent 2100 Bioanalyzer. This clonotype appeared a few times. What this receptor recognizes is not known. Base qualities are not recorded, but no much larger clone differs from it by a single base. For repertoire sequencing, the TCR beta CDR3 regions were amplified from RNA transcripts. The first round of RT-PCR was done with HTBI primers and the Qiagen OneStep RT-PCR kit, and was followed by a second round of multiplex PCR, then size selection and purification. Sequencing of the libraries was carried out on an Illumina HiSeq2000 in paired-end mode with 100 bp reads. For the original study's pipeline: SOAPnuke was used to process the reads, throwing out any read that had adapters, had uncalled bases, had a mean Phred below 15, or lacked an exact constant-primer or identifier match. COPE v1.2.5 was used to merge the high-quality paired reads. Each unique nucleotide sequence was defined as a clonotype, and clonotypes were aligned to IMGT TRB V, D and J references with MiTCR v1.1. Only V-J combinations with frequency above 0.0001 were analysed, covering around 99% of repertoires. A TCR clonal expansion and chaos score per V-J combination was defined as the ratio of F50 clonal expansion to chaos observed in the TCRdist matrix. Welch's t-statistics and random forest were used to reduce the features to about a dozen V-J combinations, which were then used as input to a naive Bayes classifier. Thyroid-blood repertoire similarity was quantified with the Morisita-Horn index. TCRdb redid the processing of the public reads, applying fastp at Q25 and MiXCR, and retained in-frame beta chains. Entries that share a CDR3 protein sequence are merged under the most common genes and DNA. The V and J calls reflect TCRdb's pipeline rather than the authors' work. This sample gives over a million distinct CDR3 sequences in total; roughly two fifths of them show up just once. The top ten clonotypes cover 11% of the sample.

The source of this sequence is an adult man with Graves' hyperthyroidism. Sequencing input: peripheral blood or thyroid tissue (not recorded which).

The encoded CDR3 is CSARPPSGVNTEAFF. The nucleotides are TGCAGTGCCCGTCCCCCATCGGGGGTTAACACTGAAGCTTTCTTT. The chain joins TRBV20-1 to TRBJ1-1; 5 matching bases give a weak D call of TRBD1. Including cysteine and phenylalanine, the CDR3 has 15 amino acids. Kept here is only the CDR3 DNA, which spans 45 bases and is read in frame from base 1. From the germline V gene (reference sequence), CDR1 is DFQATT and CDR2 is SNEGSKA. V lost 6 bases and J lost 2 bases; the stretch between them is 19 bases long.